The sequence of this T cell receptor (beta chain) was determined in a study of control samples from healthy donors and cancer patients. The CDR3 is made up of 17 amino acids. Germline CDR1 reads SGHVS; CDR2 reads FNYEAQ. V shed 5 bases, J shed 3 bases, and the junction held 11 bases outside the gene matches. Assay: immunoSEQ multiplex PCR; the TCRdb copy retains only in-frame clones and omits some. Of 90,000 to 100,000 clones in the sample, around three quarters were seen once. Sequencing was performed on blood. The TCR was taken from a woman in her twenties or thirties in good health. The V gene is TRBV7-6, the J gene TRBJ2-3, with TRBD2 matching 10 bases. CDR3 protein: CASSPFRSGGATDTQYF. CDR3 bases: TGTGCCAGCAGCCCCTTTCGGAGCGGGGGGGCTACAGATACGCAGTATTTT.